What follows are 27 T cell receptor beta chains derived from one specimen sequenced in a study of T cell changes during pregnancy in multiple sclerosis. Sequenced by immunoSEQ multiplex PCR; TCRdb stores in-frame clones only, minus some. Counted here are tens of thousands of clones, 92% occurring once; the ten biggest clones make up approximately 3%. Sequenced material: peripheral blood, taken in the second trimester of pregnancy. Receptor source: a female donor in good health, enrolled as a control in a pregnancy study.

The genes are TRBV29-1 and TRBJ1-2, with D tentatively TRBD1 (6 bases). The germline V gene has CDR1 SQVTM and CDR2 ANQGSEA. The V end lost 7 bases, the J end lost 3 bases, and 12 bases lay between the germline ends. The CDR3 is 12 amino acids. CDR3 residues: CSDLRGHYGYTF. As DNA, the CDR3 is TGCAGCGACCTCAGGGGCCACTATGGCTACACCTTC.

In nucleotides, the CDR3 is TGTGCCAGCAGCCCGGGACTGGTGGCGACCGGGGAGCTGTTTTTT. Its translation: CASSPGLVATGELFF. The chain has TRBV5-4 and TRBJ2-2; D possibly corresponds to TRBD2 (6 bases). The CDR3 length is 15 residues. Trimming stripped 4 bases from V and 5 bases from J, with 15 bases between. CDR1 and CDR2 from the germline V gene are SGHNT and YYREEE (reference sequence).

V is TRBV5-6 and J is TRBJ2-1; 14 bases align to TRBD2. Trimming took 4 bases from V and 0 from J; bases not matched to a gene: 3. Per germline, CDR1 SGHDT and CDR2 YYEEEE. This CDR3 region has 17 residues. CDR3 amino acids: CASSQTSGRASYNEQFF. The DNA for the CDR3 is TGTGCCAGCAGCCAGACTAGCGGGAGGGCCTCCTACAATGAGCAGTTCTTC.

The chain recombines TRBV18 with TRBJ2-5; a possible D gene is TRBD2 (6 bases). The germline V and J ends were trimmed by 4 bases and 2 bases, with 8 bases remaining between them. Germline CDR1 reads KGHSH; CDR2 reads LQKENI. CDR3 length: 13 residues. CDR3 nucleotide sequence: TGTGCCAGCTCACTGGGGGGACAAGAGACCCAGTACTTC. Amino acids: CASSLGGQETQYF.

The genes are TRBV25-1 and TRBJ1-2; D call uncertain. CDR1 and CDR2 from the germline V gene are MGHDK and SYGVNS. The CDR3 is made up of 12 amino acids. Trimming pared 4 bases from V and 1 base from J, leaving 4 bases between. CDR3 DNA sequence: TGTGCCAGCAGTGCCGTTAACTATGGCTACACCTTC. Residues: CASSAVNYGYTF.

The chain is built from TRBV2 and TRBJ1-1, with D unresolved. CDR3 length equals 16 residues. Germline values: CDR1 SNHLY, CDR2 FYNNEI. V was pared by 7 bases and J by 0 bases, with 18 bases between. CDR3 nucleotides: TGTGCCAGCACCCCGACCAGGCAGACCATGAACACTGAAGCTTTCTTT. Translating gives CASTPTRQTMNTEAFF.

The chain's CDR3 is CASSSIARDRAAGYGYTF. The CDR3 bases are TGTGCCAGCAGCTCGATTGCTCGGGACAGGGCGGCCGGCTATGGCTACACCTTC. The V and J genes are TRBV5-8 and TRBJ1-2; 9 nucleotides agree with TRBD1. This CDR3 comprises 18 residues. Germline V gene lookup returns CDR1 SGHTS and CDR2 YDEGEE. Trimming at V came to 3 bases and at J to 4 bases, leaving 16 bases not matched to a gene.

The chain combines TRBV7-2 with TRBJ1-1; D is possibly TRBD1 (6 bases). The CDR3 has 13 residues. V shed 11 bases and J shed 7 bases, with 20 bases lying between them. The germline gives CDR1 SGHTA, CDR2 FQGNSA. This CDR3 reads CAGQRQLSNEAFF. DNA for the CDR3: TGTGCCGGACAGAGGCAGCTGAGTAATGAAGCTTTCTTT. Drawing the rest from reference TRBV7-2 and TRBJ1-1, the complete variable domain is GAGVSQSPSNKVTEKGKDVELRCDPISGHTALYWYRQSLGQGLEFLIYFQGNSAPDKSGLPSDRFSAERTGGSVSTLTIQRTQQEDSAVYLCAGQRQLSNEAFFGQGTRLTVV.

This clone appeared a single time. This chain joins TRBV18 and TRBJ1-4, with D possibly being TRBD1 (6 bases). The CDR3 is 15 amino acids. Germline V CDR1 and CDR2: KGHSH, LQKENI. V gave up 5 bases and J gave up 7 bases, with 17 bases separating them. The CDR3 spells CASSGSGEIGEKLFF. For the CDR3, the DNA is TGTGCCAGCTCAGGATCAGGGGAGATCGGTGAAAAACTGTTTTTT.

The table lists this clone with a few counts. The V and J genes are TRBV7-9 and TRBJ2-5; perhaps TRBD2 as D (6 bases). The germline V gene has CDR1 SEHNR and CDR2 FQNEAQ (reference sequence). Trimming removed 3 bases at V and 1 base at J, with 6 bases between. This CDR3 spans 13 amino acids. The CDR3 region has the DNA TGTGCCAGCAGCTTGGGAGGCCAAGAGACCCAGTACTTC. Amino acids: CASSLGGQETQYF.

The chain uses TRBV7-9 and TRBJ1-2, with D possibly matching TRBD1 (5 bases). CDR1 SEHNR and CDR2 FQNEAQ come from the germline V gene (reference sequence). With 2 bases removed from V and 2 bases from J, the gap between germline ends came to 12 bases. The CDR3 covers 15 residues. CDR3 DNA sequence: TGTGCCAGCAGCTTATCCGGACACAAAAACTATGGCTACACCTTC. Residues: CASSLSGHKNYGYTF.

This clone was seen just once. The CDR3 region has the DNA TGTGCCACCAGCACGAGCGGGCGGGACAGGGCCTATAGCAATCAGCCCCAGCATTTT. This encodes CATSTSGRDRAYSNQPQHF. The rearrangement links TRBV15 to TRBJ1-5; 9 bases agree with TRBD1. Germline loops: CDR1 LNHNV, CDR2 YYDKDF (reference sequence). This CDR3 contains 19 residues. The V segment lost 4 bases and the J segment 0 bases; nucleotides outside the gene matches: 13.

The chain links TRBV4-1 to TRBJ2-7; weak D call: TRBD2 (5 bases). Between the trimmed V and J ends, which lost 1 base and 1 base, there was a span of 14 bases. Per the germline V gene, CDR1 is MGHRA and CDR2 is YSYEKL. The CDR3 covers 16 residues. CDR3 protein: CASSQVQRATSYEQYF. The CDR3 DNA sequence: TGCGCCAGCAGCCAAGTCCAGAGGGCGACGTCCTACGAGCAGTACTTC.

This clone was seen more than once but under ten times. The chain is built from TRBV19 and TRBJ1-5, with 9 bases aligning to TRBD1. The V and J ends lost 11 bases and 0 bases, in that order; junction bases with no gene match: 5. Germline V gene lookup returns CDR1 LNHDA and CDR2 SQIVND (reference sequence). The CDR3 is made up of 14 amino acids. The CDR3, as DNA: TGTGCCGTACAGGGGGCCCATAGCAATCAGCCCCAGCATTTT. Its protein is CAVQGAHSNQPQHF.

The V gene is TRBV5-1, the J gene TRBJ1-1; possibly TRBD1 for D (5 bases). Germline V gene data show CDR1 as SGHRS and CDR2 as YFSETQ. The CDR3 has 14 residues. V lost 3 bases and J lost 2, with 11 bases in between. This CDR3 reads CASSWGVRNTEAFF. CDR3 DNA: TGCGCCAGCAGCTGGGGGGTGCGTAACACTGAAGCTTTCTTT.

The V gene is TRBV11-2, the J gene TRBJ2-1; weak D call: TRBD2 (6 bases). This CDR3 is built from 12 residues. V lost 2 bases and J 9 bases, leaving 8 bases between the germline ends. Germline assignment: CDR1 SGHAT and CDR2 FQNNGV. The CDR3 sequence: CASSLLGSEQFF. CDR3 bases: TGTGCCAGCAGCTTACTCGGGAGTGAGCAGTTCTTC.

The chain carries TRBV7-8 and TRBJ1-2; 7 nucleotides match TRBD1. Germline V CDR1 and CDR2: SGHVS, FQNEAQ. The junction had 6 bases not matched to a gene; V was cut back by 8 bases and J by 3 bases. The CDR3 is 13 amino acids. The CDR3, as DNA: TGTGCCAGCCCACCCGGACAGGACTATGGCTACACCTTC. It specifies CASPPGQDYGYTF.

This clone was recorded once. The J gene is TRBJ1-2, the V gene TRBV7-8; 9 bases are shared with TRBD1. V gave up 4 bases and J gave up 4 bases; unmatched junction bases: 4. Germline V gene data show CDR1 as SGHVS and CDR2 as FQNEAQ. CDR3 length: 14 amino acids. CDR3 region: CASSSGTGSYGYTF. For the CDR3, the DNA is TGTGCCAGCAGCTCCGGGACAGGGAGCTATGGCTACACCTTC.

CDR3 sequence reads: CASSFPRGRGYTF. For the CDR3, the DNA is TGTGCCAGCAGTTTCCCCAGGGGTCGCGGCTACACCTTC. The chain employs TRBV28 and TRBJ1-2, with TRBD1 as a possible D gene (6 bases). V dropped 3 bases and J dropped 8 bases, with 13 bases sitting between them. Germline loops: CDR1 MDHEN, CDR2 SYDVKM. The CDR3 has 13 residues.

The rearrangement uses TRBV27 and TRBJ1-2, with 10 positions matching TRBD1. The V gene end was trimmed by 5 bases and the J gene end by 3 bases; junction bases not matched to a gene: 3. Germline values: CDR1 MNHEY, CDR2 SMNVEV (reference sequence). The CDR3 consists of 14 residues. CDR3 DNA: TGTGCCAGCAGTCGGACAGGGGGGTACTATGGCTACACCTTC. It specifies CASSRTGGYYGYTF.

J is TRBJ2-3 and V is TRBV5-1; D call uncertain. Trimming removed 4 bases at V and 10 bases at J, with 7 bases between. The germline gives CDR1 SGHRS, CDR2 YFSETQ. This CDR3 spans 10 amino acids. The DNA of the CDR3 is TGCGCCAGCAGCGAGTCCGCGCAGTATTTT. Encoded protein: CASSESAQYF.

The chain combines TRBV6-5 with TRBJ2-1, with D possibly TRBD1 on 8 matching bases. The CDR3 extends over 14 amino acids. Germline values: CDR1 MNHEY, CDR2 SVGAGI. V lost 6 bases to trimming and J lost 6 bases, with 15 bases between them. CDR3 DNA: TGTGCCAGCAGCGAAAGCGGGACAGGCAATGAGCAGTTCTTC. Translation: CASSESGTGNEQFF.

CDR3 sequence reads: CASSVVGGGTYEQYF. CDR3 nucleotide sequence: TGTGCCAGCAGCGTAGTTGGCGGGGGGACCTACGAGCAGTACTTC. The chain carries TRBV9 and TRBJ2-7; 8 positions match TRBD2. The junction had 4 bases not matched to a gene; V was cut back by 0 bases and J by 2 bases. The length of the CDR3 is 15 residues. In germline, CDR1 is SGDLS, CDR2 YYNGEE.

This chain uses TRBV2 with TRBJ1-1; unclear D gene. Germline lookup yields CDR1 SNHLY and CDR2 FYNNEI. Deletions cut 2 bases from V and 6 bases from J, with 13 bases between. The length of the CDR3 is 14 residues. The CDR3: CASSEFRGQPEAFF. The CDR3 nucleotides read TGTGCCAGCAGTGAATTTCGCGGGCAGCCTGAAGCTTTCTTT.

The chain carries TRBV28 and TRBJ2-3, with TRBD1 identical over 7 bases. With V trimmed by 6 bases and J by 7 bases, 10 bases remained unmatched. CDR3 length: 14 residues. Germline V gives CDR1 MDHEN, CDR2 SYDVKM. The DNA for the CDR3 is TGTGCCAGCAGGGAGACCGACAGGGTAAATACGCAGTATTTT. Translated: CASRETDRVNTQYF.

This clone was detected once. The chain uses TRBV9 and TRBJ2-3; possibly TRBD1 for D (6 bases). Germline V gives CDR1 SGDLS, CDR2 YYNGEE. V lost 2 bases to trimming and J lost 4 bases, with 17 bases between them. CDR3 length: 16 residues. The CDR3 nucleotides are TGTGCCAGCAGCGTGACGGGAACGCCAGGGGCAGATACGCAGTATTTT. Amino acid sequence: CASSVTGTPGADTQYF.

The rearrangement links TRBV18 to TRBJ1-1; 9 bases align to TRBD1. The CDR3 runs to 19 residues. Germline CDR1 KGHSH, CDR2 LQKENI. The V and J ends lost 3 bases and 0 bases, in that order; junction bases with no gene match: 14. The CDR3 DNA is TGTGCCAGCTCACCCATACTCGGGACAGGGAATCTCATGAACACTGAAGCTTTCTTT. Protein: CASSPILGTGNLMNTEAFF. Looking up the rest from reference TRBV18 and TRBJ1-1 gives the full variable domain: NAGVMQNPRHLVRRRGQEARLRCSPMKGHSHVYWYRQLPEEGLKFMVYLQKENIIDESGMPKERFSAEFPKEGPSILRIQQVVRGDSAAYFCASSPILGTGNLMNTEAFFGQGTRLTVV.